This T cell receptor (beta chain) appears in the sequencing data of a study of blood T cell repertoires in COVID-19. Study in general: Specimens from acute and convalescent COVID-19 originated in the United States, Italy and Spain. T cells, B-cell-depleted T cells, or PBMCs provided the cDNA or gDNA that served as material.

Some clones are missing from TCRdb's copy, which holds only in-frame ones; the method was immunoSEQ multiplex PCR. The sample lists around 200,000 clones, 89% occurring once. The CDR3 runs 14 residues. Germline CDR1 and CDR2: KGHSH and LQKENI. J was trimmed by 4 bases and V by 5 bases; bases with no gene match: 7. The age range of participants was 18 to 89 years, with residence in fewer than 25 US areas. Cohort assignment relied on participant-reported clinical history. The V gene is TRBV18, the J gene TRBJ2-5, with TRBD1 matching 7 bases. The origin of this receptor is a woman aged 40 to 55 with acute COVID-19. Specimen: PBMCs or T cells enriched from blood (not recorded which). The CDR3 reads CASSDTGARETQYF. The CDR3 bases are TGTGCCAGCTCAGACACAGGGGCCCGAGAGACCCAGTACTTC.